Listed here is a single T cell receptor (beta chain). In germline, CDR1 is MNHEY, CDR2 SVGAGI. The CDR3 totals 15 residues. V lost 6 bases, J lost 0 bases, and 12 bases lay in between. This record comes from a study of control samples from healthy donors and cancer patients. The repertoire was sequenced with immunoSEQ multiplex PCR; TCRdb's copy has only in-frame clones and lacks some. The profile covers about 84,000 clones, with 80% to 90% appearing a single time and approximately 10% taken by the ten largest. The material sequenced was PBMCs. The TCR sequence derives from a man between 60 and 75 years old with head and neck cancer. The chain combines TRBV6-5 with TRBJ1-3; D may be TRBD1 (5 bases). The CDR3 DNA sequence: TGTGCCAGCAGATATGGGGGGTACTCTGGAAACACCATATATTTT. Its protein is CASRYGGYSGNTIYF.